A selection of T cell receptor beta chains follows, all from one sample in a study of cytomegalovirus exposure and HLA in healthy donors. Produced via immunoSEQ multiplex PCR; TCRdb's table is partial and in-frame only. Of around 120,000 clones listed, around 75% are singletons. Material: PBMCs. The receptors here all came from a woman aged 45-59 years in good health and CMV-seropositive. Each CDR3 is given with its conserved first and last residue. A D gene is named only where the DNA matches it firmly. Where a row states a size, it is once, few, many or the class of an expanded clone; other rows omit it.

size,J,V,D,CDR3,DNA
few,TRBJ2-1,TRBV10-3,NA,CAISELGLSSYNEQFF,TGTGCCATCAGTGAGTTGGGCCTTAGCTCCTACAATGAGCAGTTCTTC
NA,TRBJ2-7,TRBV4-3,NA,CASSQEASTFEQYF,TGCGCCAGCAGCCAAGAGGCTAGCACTTTCGAGCAGTACTTC
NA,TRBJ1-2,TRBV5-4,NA,CASRAVYRVDGYTF,TGTGCCAGCAGGGCGGTTTACAGGGTGGATGGCTACACCTTC
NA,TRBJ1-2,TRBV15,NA,CATSRPPPGREGYTF,TGTGCCACCAGCAGACCCCCTCCCGGACGGGAGGGCTACACCTTC
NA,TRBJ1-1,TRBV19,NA,CASSIIQAGNTEAFF,TGTGCCAGTAGTATTATACAGGCTGGGAACACTGAAGCTTTCTTT
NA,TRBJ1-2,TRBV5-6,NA,CASSLGASRGGYTF,TGTGCCAGCAGCTTGGGGGCCTCCCGGGGTGGCTACACCTTC
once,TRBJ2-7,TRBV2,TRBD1,CASTQGGTGGYEQYF,TGTGCCAGCACCCAAGGCGGGACAGGGGGCTACGAGCAGTACTTC
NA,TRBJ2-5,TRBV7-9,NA,CASGWTEETQYF,TGTGCCAGCGGCTGGACAGAAGAGACCCAGTACTTC
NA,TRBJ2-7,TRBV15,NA,CATSRPGHKLTGEQYF,TGTGCCACCAGCAGACCGGGACACAAACTAACGGGCGAGCAGTACTTC
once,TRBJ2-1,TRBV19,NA,CASALGESSYNEQFF,TGTGCCAGTGCCCTAGGGGAAAGCTCCTACAATGAGCAGTTCTTC
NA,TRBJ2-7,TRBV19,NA,CASSPDGGLYPYEQYF,TGTGCCAGTAGTCCGGACGGTGGACTCTACCCCTACGAGCAGTACTTC
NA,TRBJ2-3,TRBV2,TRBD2,CASSSGGGGDTQYF,TGTGCCAGCAGTAGCGGGGGGGGCGGGGATACGCAGTATTTT
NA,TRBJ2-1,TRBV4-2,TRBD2,CASSPRLAGPYNEQFF,TGTGCCAGCAGCCCTAGACTAGCGGGACCTTACAATGAGCAGTTCTTC
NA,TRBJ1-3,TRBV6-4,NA,CASSDTNTQFSGNTIYF,TGTGCCAGCAGTGACACGAATACTCAATTCTCTGGAAACACCATATATTTT
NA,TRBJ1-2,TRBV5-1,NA,CASSLVSGYGYTF,TGCGCCAGCAGCTTGGTATCAGGCTATGGCTACACCTTC
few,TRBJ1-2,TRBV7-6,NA,CASSGYRNYGYTF,TGTGCCAGCAGTGGATACAGAAACTATGGCTACACCTTC
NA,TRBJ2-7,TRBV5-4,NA,CASSLTPEVDREQYF,TGTGCCAGCAGCTTAACGCCCGAGGTAGACCGCGAGCAGTACTTC
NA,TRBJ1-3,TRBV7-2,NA,CASSIQGYGNTIYF,TGTGCCAGCAGCATTCAGGGGTACGGAAACACCATATATTTT
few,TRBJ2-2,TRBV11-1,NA,CASSSMTGELFF,TGTGCCAGCAGCTCAATGACCGGGGAGCTGTTTTTT
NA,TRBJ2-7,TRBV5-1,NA,CASSLALVAEQYF,TGCGCCAGCAGCTTGGCCCTAGTTGCCGAGCAGTACTTC
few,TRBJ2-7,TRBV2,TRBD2,CASSPGREGWEQYF,TGTGCCAGCAGCCCGGGACGGGAGGGTTGGGAGCAGTACTTC
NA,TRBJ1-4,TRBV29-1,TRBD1,CSVLGTGNEKLFF,TGCAGCGTCCTAGGGACAGGGAATGAAAAACTGTTTTTT
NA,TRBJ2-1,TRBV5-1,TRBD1,CASSSTGTGGSNEQFF,TGCGCCAGCAGCTCCACCGGGACAGGGGGGTCCAATGAGCAGTTCTTC
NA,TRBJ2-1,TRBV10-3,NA,CAISANRAYNEQFF,TGTGCCATCAGTGCGAACAGGGCCTACAATGAGCAGTTCTTC
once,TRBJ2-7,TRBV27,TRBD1,CASSRDRLINEQYF,TGTGCCAGCAGTCGGGACAGACTAATCAACGAGCAGTACTTC
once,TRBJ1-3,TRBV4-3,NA,CASSRGERNTIYF,TGCGCCAGCAGCCGAGGTGAAAGAAACACCATATATTTT
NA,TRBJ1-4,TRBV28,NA,CASRHQTGGGLYEKLFF,TGTGCCAGCAGACATCAAACCGGGGGAGGTCTGTATGAAAAACTGTTTTTT
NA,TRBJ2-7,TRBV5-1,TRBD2,CASSFDTSGGSQGYYEQYF,TGCGCCAGCAGCTTTGATACTAGCGGAGGTTCCCAAGGGTACTACGAGCAGTACTTC
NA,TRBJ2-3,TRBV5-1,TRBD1,CASSLALTGQGSTDTQYF,TGCGCCAGCAGCTTGGCCCTAACAGGACAGGGGAGCACAGATACGCAGTATTTT
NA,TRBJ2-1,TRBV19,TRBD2,CASSPSGLEQFF,TGTGCCAGTAGTCCTAGCGGGTTGGAGCAGTTCTTC
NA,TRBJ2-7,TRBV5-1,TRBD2,CASSPQGAGAIEQYF,TGCGCCAGCAGCCCCCAAGGAGCGGGAGCGATCGAGCAGTACTTC
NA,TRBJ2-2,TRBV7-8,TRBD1,CASRPTGGNTGELFF,TGTGCCAGCAGGCCGACAGGGGGTAACACCGGGGAGCTGTTTTTT
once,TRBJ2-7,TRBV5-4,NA,CASSPKDINEQYF,TGTGCCAGCAGCCCAAAGGACATAAACGAGCAGTACTTC
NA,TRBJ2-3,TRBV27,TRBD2,CASSPGLAASTDTQYF,TGTGCCAGCAGTCCGGGACTAGCGGCTAGCACAGATACGCAGTATTTT
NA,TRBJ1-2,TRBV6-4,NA,CASSDIGAGYGYTF,TGTGCCAGCAGTGATATAGGGGCCGGATATGGCTACACCTTC
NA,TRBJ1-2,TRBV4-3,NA,CASSFTGLGYTF,TGCGCCAGCAGCTTCACAGGGCTTGGCTACACCTTC
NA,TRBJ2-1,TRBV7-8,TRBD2,CASSSPTSGGLDEQFF,TGTGCCAGCAGCTCCCCGACTAGCGGGGGATTAGATGAGCAGTTCTTC
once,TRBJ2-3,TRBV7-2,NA,CASSPAGSPPDTQYF,TGTGCCAGCAGCCCGGCGGGATCTCCCCCAGATACGCAGTATTTT
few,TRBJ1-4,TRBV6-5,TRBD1,CASSYSMTGVGEKLFF,TGTGCCAGCAGTTACTCGATGACAGGGGTCGGAGAAAAACTGTTTTTT
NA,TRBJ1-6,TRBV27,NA,CASSPRSAGWSPLHF,TGTGCCAGCAGCCCCCGAAGTGCGGGATGGTCACCCCTCCACTTT
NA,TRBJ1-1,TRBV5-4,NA,CASSRDAYTEAFF,TGTGCCAGCAGTAGAGATGCCTACACTGAAGCTTTCTTT
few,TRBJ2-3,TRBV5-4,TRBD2,CASSIGTSGRSSTDTQYF,TGTGCCAGCAGCATCGGGACTAGCGGGAGGTCTAGCACAGATACGCAGTATTTT
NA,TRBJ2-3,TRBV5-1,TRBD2,CASSVPGTSGRGTDTQYF,TGCGCCAGCAGCGTTCCCGGGACTAGCGGGAGGGGCACAGATACGCAGTATTTT
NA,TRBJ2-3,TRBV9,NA,CASSLAAADTQYF,TGTGCCAGCAGCCTGGCGGCGGCAGATACGCAGTATTTT
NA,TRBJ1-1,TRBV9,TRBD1,CASSISGGTTEAFF,TGTGCCAGCAGCATCTCAGGGGGGACCACTGAAGCTTTCTTT
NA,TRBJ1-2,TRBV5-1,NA,CASSPAGGEGYTF,TGCGCCAGCAGCCCGGCGGGGGGAGAAGGCTACACCTTC
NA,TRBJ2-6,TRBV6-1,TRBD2,CASRAGVSGANVLTF,TGTGCCAGCAGGGCGGGAGTGTCAGGGGCCAACGTCCTGACTTTC
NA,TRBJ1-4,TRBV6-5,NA,CASSFIQGEKLFF,TGTGCCAGCAGTTTTATACAGGGCGAAAAACTGTTTTTT
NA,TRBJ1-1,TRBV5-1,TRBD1,CASSLGQGGEAFF,TGCGCCAGCAGCCTAGGACAGGGAGGTGAAGCTTTCTTT
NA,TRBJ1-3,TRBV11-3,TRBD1,CASSLDRRQGHTIYF,TGTGCCAGCAGCTTAGATCGACGACAGGGTCACACCATATATTTT
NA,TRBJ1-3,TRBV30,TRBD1,CAWREQGAGNTIYF,TGTGCCTGGAGAGAACAGGGGGCTGGAAACACCATATATTTT
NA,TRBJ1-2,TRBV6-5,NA,CASSYVGRDYGYTF,TGTGCCAGCAGTTACGTCGGCAGGGACTATGGCTACACCTTC
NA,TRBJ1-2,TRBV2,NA,CASSDFQYGYTF,TGTGCCAGCAGTGACTTTCAGTATGGCTACACCTTC
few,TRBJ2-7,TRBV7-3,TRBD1,CASSPGGTGYEQYF,TGTGCCAGCAGCCCCGGCGGGACAGGCTACGAGCAGTACTTC
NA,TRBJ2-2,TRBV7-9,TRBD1,CASSLPTGSGELFF,TGTGCCAGCAGCTTACCGACAGGGTCCGGGGAGCTGTTTTTT
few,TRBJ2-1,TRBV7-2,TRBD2,CASSRLAGSYNEQFF,TGTGCCAGCAGCAGGCTAGCGGGCTCCTACAATGAGCAGTTCTTC
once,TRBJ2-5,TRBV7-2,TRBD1,CASSLDRLQETQYF,TGTGCCAGCAGCTTGGACAGGCTCCAAGAGACCCAGTACTTC
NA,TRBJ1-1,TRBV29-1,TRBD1,CSVEVQGARAFF,TGCAGCGTTGAAGTTCAGGGGGCTAGGGCTTTCTTT